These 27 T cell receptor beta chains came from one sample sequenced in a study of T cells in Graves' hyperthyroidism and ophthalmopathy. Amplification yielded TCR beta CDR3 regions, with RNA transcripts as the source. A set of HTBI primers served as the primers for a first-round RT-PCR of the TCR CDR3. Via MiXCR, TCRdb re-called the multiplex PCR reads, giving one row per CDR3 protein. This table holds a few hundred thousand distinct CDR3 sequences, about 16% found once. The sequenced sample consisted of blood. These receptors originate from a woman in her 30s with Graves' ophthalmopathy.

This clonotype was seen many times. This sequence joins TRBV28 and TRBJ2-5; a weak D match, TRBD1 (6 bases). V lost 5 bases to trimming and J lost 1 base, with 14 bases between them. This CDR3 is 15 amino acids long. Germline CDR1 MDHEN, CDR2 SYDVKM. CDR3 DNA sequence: TGTGCCAGCAGTCCCTCACAGGGATTCCAAGAGACCCAGTACTTC. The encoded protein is CASSPSQGFQETQYF. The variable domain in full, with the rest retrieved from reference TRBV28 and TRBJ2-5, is DVKVTQSSRYLVKRTGEKVFLECVQDMDHENMFWYRQDPGLGLRLIYFSYDVKMKEKGDIPEGYSVSREKKERFSLILESASTNQTSMYLCASSPSQGFQETQYFGPGTRLLVL.

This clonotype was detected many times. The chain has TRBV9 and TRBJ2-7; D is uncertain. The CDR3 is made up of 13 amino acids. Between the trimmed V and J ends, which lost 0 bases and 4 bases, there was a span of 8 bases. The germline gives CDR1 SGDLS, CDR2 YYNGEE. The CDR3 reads CASSVGGEYEQYF. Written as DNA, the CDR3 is TGTGCCAGCAGCGTAGGTGGCGAGTACGAGCAGTACTTC.

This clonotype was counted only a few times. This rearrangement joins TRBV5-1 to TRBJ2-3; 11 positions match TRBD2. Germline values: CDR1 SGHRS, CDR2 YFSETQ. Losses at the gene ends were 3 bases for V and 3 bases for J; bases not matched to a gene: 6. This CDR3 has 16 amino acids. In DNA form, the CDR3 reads TGCGCCAGCAGCTCAACTAGCGGGAGACTTACAGATACGCAGTATTTT. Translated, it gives CASSSTSGRLTDTQYF.

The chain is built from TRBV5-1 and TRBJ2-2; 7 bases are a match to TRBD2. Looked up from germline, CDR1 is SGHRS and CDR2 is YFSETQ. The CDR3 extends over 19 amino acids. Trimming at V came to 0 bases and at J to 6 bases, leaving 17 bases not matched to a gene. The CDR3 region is CASSLALVLRERGPGELFF. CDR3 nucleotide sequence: TGCGCCAGCAGCTTGGCCCTCGTTTTGCGGGAGAGGGGTCCCGGGGAGCTGTTTTTT.

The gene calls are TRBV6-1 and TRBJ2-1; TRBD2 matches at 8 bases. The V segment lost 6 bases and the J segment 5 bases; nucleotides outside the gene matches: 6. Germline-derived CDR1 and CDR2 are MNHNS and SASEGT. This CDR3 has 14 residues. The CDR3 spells CASRSNSGDNEQFF. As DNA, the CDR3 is TGTGCCAGCAGGTCGAATAGCGGGGACAATGAGCAGTTCTTC.

The CDR3 nucleotides read TGTGCCAGTAATACAGGGGGCTGGGGCAATCAGCCCCAGCATTTT. As protein: CASNTGGWGNQPQHF. The chain is built from TRBV19 and TRBJ1-5; 9 nucleotides match TRBD1. Germline CDR1 reads LNHDA; CDR2 reads SQIVND (reference sequence). The V segment lost 7 bases and the J segment 2 bases; nucleotides outside the gene matches: 6. The length of the CDR3 is 15 residues.

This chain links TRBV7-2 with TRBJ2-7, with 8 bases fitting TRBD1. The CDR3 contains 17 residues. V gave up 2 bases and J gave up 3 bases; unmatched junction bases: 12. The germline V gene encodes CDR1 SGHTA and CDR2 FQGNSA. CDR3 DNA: TGTGCCAGCAGCTTAAGAGGGGGGACAGGTACCTTCTACGAGCAGTACTTC. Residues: CASSLRGGTGTFYEQYF.

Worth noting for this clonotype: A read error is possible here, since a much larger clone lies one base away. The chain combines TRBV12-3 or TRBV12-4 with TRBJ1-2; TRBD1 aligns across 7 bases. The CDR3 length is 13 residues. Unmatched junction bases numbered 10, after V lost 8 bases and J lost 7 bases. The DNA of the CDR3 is TGTGCCAGCGGCTTGGACAGGAAGGGTGGCTACACCTTC. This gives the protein CASGLDRKGGYTF.

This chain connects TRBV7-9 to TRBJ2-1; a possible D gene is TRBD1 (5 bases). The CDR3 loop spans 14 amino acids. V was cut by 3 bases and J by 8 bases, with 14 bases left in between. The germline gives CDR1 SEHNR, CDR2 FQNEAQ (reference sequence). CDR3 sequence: CASSFYSGNDEQFF. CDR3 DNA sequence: TGTGCCAGCAGCTTTTATTCAGGGAACGATGAGCAGTTCTTC.

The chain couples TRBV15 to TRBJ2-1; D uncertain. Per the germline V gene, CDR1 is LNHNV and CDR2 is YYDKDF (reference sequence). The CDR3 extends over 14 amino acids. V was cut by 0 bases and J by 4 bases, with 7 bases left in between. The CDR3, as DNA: TGTGCCACCAGCAGAGATGGGGTTTACAATGAGCAGTTCTTC. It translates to CATSRDGVYNEQFF. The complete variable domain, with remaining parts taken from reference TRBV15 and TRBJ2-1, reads DAMVIQNPRYQVTQFGKPVTLSCSQTLNHNVMYWYQQKSSQAPKLLFHYYDKDFNNEADTPDNFQSRRPNTSFCFLDIRSPGLGDTAMYLCATSRDGVYNEQFFGPGTRLTVL.

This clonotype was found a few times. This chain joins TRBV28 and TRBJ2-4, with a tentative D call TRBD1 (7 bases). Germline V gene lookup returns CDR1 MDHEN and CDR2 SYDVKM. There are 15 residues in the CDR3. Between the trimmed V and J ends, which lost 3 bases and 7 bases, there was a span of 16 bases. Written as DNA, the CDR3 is TGTGCCAGCAGTTTCCGACAGGGAGGTCTGAACATTCAGTACTTC. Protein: CASSFRQGGLNIQYF.

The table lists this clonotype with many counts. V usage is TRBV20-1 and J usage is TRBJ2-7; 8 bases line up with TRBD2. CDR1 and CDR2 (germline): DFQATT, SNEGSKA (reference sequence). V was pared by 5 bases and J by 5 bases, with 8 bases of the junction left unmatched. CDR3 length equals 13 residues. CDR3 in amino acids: CSAHTSGVNEQYF. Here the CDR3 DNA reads TGCAGTGCTCATACTAGCGGTGTAAACGAGCAGTACTTC.

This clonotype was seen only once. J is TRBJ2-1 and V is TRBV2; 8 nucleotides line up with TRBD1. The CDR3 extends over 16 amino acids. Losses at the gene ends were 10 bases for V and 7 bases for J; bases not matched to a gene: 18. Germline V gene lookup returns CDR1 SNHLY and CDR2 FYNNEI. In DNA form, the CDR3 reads TGTGCCAAATTACAAGACACAGGGGGAAGTACGAATGAGCAGTTCTTC. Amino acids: CAKLQDTGGSTNEQFF.

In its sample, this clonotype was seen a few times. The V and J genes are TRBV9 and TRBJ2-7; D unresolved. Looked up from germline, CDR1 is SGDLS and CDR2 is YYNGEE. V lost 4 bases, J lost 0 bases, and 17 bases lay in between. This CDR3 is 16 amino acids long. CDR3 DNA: TGTGCCAGCAGCCCACACCAGGTGTTGAGCTCCTACGAGCAGTACTTC. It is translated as CASSPHQVLSSYEQYF.

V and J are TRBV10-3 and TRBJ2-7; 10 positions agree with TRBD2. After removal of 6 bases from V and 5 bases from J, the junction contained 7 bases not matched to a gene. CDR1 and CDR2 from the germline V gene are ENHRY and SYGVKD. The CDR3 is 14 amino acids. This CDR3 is CAIRGTSESHEQYF. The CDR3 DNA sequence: TGTGCCATCAGGGGGACTAGCGAGAGTCACGAGCAGTACTTC.

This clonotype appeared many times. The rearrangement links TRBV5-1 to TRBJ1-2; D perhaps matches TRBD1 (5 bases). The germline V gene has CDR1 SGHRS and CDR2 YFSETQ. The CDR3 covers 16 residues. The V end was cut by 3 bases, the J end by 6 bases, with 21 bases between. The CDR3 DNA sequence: TGCGCCAGCAGCTCGCTAAATAGGGGCCCAACGGATGGCTACACCTTC. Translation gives CASSSLNRGPTDGYTF.

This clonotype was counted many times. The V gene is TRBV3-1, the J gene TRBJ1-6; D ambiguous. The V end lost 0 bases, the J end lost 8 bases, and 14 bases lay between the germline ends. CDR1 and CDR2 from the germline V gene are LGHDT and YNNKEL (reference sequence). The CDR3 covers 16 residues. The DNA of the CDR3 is TGTGCCAGCAGCCAAGATCGGATGGCAACGGATTCACCCCTCCACTTT. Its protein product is CASSQDRMATDSPLHF.

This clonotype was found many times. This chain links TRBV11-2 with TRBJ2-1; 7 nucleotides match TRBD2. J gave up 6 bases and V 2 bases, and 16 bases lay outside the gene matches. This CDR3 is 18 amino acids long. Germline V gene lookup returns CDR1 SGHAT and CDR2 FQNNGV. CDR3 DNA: TGTGCCAGCAGCTTAAGAGCTCGGGGGGAGGCAGGCATCAATGAGCAGTTCTTC. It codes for CASSLRARGEAGINEQFF.

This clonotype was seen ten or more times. The CDR3 region has the DNA TGTGCCAGCACCCCTGCGGGGACAGAATACGAGCAGTACTTC. It specifies CASTPAGTEYEQYF. The chain is built from TRBV28 and TRBJ2-7, with a tentative D call TRBD1 (7 bases). Germline lookup yields CDR1 MDHEN and CDR2 SYDVKM. The V and J ends lost 7 bases and 4 bases respectively, with 17 bases between them. CDR3 size: 14 residues.

CDR3 region: CASSEYFPGPNSGNTIYF. The DNA for the CDR3 is TGTGCCAGCAGTGAATATTTCCCAGGGCCAAACTCTGGAAACACCATATATTTT. This chain joins TRBV25-1 and TRBJ1-3; the D gene is possibly TRBD1 (5 bases). This CDR3 comprises 18 residues. V lost 0 bases and J 0 bases, leaving 15 bases between the germline ends. Germline V gene sequence: CDR1 MGHDK, CDR2 SYGVNS.

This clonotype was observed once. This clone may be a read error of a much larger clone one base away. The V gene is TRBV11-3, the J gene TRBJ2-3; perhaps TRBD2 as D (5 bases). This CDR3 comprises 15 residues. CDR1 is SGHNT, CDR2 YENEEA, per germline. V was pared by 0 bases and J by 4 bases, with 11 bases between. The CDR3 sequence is CASSLDTRRADTQYF. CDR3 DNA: TGTGCCAGCAGCTTAGATACAAGGCGGGCAGATACGCAGTATTTT.

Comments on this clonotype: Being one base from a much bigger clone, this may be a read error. Written as DNA, the CDR3 is TGTGCCAGCAGTTTATGGGGGCAGGGCGGTCAGCCCCAGCATTTT. This sequence encodes CASSLWGQGGQPQHF. The chain joins TRBV28 to TRBJ1-5, with D possibly matching TRBD1 (5 bases). The V gene's germline CDR1 is MDHEN and CDR2 SYDVKM. The CDR3 extends over 15 amino acids. The V end lost 0 bases, the J end lost 6 bases, and 12 bases lay between the germline ends.

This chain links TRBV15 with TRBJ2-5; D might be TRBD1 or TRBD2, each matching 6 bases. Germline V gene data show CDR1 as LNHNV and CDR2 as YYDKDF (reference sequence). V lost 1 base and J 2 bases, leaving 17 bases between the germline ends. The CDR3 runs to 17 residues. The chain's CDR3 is CATSRGSTGRLQETQYF. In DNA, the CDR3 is TGTGCCACCAGCAGAGGATCTACAGGGAGGTTGCAAGAGACCCAGTACTTC.

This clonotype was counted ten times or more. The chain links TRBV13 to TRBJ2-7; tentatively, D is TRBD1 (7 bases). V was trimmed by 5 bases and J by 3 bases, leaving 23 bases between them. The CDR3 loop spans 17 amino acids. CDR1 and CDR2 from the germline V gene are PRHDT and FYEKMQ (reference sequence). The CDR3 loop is CASSAIPGGRGFYEQYF. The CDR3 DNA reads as TGTGCCAGCAGCGCAATCCCCGGGGGCAGGGGGTTCTACGAGCAGTACTTC.

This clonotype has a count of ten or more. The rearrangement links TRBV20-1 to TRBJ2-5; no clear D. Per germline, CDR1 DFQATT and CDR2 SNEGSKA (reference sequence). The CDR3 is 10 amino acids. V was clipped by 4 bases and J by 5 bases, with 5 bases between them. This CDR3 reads CSANEETQYF. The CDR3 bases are TGCAGTGCTAATGAGGAGACCCAGTACTTC.

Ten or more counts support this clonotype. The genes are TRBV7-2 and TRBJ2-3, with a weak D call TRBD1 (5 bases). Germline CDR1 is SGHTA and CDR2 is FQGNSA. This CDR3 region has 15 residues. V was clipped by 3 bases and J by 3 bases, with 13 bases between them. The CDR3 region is CASSLGQIATDTQYF. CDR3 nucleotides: TGTGCCAGCAGCTTGGGGCAAATCGCGACAGATACGCAGTATTTT.

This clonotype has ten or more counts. CDR3 loop: CASGGIRGTTDTQYF. The CDR3 DNA is TGTGCCAGCGGAGGGATTCGGGGCACCACAGATACGCAGTATTTT. The V and J genes are TRBV18 and TRBJ2-3, with D possibly matching TRBD2 (6 bases). The CDR3 covers 15 residues. V was pared by 8 bases and J by 2 bases, with 17 bases between. Germline V CDR1 and CDR2: KGHSH, LQKENI.